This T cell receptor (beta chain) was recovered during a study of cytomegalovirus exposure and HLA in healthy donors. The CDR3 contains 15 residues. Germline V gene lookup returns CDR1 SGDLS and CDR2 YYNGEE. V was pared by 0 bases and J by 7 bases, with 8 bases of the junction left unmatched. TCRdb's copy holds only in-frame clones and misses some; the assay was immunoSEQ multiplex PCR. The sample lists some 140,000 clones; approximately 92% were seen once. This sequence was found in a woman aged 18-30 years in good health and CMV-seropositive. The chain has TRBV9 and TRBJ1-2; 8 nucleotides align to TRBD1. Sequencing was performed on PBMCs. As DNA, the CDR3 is TGTGCCAGCAGCGTAGAAATGGCAGGGGGCGGTGGCTACACCTTC. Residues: CASSVEMAGGGGYTF.